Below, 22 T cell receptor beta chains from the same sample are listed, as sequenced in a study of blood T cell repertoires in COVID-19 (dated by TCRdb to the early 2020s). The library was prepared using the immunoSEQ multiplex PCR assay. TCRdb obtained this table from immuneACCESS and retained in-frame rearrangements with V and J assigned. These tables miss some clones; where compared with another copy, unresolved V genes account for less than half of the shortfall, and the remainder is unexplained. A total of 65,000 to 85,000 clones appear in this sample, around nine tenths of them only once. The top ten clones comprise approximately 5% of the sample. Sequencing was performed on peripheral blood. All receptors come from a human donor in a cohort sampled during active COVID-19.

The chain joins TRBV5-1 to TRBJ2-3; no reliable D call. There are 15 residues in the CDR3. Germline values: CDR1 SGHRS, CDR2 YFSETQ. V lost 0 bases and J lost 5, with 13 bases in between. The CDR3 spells CASSLGPTEKDTQYF. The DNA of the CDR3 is TGCGCCAGCAGCTTGGGTCCTACCGAGAAAGATACGCAGTATTTT.

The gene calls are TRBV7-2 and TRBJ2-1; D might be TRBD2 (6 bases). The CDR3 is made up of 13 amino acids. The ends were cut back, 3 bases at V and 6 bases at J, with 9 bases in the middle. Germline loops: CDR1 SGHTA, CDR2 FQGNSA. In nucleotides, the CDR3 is TGTGCCAGCAGCTTCATGGGGGGCAATGAGCAGTTCTTC. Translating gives CASSFMGGNEQFF. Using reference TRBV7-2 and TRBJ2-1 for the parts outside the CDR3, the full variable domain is GAGVSQSPSNKVTEKGKDVELRCDPISGHTALYWYRQSLGQGLEFLIYFQGNSAPDKSGLPSDRFSAERTGGSVSTLTIQRTQQEDSAVYLCASSFMGGNEQFFGPGTRLTVL.

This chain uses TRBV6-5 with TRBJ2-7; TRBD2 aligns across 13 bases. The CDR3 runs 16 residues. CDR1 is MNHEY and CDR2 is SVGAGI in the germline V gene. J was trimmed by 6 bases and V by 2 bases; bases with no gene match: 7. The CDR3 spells CASSYEDGTSGVEQYF. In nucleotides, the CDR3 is TGTGCCAGCAGTTACGAAGACGGGACTAGCGGGGTCGAGCAGTACTTC.

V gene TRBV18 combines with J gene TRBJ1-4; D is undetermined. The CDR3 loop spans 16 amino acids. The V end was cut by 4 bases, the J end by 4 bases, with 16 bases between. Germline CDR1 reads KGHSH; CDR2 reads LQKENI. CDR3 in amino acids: CASSRNTAGINEKLFF. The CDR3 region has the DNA TGTGCCAGCTCACGAAATACAGCAGGTATTAATGAAAAACTGTTTTTT.

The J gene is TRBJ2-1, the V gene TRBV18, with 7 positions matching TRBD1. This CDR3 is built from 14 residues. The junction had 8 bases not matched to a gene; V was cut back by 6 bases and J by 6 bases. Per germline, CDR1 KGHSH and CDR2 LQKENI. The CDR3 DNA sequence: TGTGCCAGCTCCCCGGCAACAGGGGTCAATGAGCAGTTCTTC. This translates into CASSPATGVNEQFF.

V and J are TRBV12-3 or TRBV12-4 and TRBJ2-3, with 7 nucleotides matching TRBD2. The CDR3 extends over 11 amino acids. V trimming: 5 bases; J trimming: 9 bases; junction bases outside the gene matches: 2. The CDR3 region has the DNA TGTGCCAGCAGTCGACTAGCAACGCAGTATTTT. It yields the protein CASSRLATQYF.

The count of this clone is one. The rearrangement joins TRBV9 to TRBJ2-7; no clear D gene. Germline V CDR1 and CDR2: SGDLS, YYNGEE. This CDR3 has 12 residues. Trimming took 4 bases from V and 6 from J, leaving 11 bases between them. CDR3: CASSYPGREQYF. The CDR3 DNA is TGTGCCAGCAGCTACCCGGGTCGCGAGCAGTACTTC.

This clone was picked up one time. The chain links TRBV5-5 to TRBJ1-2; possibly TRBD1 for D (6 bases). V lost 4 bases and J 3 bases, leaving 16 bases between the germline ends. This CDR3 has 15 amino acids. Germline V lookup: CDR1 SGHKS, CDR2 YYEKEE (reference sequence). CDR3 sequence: CASSPGEQGHYGYTF. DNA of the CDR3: TGTGCCAGCAGCCCCGGCGAACAGGGACACTATGGCTACACCTTC.

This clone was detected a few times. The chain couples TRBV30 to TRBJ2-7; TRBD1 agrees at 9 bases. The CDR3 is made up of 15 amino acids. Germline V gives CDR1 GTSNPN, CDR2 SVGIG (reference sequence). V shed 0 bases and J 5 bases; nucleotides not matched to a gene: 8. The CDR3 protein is CAWSVLWTGVNEQYF. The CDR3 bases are TGTGCCTGGAGTGTACTCTGGACAGGGGTCAACGAGCAGTACTTC. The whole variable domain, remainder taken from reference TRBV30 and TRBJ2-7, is SQTIHQWPATLVQPVGSPLSLECTVEGTSNPNLYWYRQAAGRGLQLLFYSVGIGQISSEVPQNLSASRPQDRQFILSSKKLLLSDSGFYLCAWSVLWTGVNEQYFGPGTRLTVT.

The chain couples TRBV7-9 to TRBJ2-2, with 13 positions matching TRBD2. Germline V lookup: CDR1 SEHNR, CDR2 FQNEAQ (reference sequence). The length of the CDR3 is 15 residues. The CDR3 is CAGTSGEWNTGELFF. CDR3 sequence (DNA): TGTGCTGGGACTAGCGGGGAATGGAACACCGGGGAGCTGTTTTTT.

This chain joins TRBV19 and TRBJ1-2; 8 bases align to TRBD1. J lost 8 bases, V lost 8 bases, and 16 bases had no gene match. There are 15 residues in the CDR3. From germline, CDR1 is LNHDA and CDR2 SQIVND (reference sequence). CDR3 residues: CASVGDRRARWGYTF. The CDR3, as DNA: TGTGCCAGTGTGGGGGACAGGAGGGCCCGATGGGGCTACACCTTC.

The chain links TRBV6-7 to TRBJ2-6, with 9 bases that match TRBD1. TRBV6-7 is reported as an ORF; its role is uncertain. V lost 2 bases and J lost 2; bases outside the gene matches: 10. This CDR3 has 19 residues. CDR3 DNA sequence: TGTGCCAGCAGTTACCCGTTAACAGGGGGCACTGCTGGGGCCAACGTCCTGACTTTC. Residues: CASSYPLTGGTAGANVLTF.

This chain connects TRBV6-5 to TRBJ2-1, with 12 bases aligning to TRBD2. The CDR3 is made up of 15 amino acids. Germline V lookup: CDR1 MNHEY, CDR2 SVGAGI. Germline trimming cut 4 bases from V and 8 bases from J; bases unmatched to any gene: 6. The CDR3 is CASSLGLAGPDEQFF. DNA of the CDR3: TGTGCCAGCAGTTTGGGACTAGCGGGCCCCGATGAGCAGTTCTTC.

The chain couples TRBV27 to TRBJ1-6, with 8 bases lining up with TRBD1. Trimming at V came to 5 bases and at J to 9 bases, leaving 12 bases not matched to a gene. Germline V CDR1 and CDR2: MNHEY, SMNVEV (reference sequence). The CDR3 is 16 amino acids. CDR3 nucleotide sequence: TGTGCCAGCAGTCCCCGGGACAGGCTTCCGCTTTCACCCCTCCACTTT. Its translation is CASSPRDRLPLSPLHF.

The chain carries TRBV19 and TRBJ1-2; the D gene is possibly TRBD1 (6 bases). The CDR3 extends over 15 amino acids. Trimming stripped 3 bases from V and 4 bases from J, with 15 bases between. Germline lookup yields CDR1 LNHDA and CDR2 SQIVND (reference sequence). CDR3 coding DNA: TGTGCCAGTAGTATCGAAAGGGCGGGGGCCTATGGCTACACCTTC. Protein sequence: CASSIERAGAYGYTF.

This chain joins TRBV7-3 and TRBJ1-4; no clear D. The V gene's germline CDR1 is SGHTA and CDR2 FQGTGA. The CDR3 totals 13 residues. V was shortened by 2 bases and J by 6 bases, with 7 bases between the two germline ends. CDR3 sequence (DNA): TGTGCCAGCAGCTTACGGTCCGATGAAAAACTGTTTTTT. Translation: CASSLRSDEKLFF.

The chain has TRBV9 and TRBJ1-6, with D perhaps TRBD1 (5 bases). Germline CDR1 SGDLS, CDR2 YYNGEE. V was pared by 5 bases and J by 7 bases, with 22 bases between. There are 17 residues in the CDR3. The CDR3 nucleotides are TGTGCCAGCAGGGGCATCGGGGGGTTACTGGTAAATTCACCCCTCCACTTT. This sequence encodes CASRGIGGLLVNSPLHF.

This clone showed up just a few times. CDR3 sequence reads: CASSLGGGGGQETQYF. In DNA, the CDR3 is TGTGCCAGCAGCTTAGGTGGAGGGGGCGGCCAAGAGACCCAGTACTTC. This chain joins TRBV7-9 and TRBJ2-5; D might be TRBD1 (7 bases). The CDR3 contains 16 residues. V was trimmed by 1 base and J by 1 base, leaving 13 bases between them. Germline-derived CDR1 and CDR2 are SEHNR and FQNEAQ (reference sequence).

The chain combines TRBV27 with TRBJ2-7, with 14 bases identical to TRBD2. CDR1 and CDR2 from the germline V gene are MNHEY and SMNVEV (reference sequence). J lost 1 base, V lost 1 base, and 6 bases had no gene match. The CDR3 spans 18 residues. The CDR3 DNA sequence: TGTGCCAGCAGTTTATACGGACTAGCGGGGGGCTTTTCCTACGAGCAGTACTTC. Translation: CASSLYGLAGGFSYEQYF.

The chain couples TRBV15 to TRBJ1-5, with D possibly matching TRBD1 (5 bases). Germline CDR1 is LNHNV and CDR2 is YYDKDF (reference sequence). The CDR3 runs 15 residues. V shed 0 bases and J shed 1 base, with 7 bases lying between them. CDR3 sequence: CATSREAGSNQPQHF. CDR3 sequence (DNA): TGTGCCACCAGCAGAGAGGCAGGGAGCAATCAGCCCCAGCATTTT.

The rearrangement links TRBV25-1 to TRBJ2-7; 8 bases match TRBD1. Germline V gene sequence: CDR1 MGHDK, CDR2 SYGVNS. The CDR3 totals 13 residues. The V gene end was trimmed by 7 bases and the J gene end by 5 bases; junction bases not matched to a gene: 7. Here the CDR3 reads CASTLTGADEQYF. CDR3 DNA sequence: TGTGCCAGCACCTTGACAGGGGCCGACGAGCAGTACTTC.

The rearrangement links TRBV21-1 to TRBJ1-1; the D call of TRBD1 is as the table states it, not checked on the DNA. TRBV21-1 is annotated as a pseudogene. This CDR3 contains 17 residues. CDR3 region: CASSKAYPIFRNTEAFF. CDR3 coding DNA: TGTGCCAGCAGCAAAGCTTATCCAATATTCAGGAACACTGAAGCTTTCTTT.